This entry lists 18 T cell receptor beta chains sequenced from one sample in a study of patients and donors after allogeneic stem cell transplantation. In TCRdb, the RT-PCR reads were re-called with MiXCR into one record per CDR3 protein. The table includes about 72,000 distinct CDR3 sequences, roughly 29% detected once. Specimen: blood, either unsorted or a sorted T cell fraction (not recorded which). Every receptor here comes from a human donor who was either an allogeneic HSCT recipient or a stem cell or donor lymphocyte infusion donor (not recorded which). It is not recorded whose cells these are; they may come from a transplant donor.

Only a few counts were recorded for this clonotype. J is TRBJ1-2 and V is TRBV20-1; TRBD1 might be the D (5 bases). CDR1 is DFQATT and CDR2 is SNEGSKA in the germline V gene (reference sequence). The V end was cut by 0 bases, the J end by 4 bases, with 6 bases between. CDR3 length: 12 residues. The CDR3 region is CSAREDTYGYTF. The CDR3 DNA reads as TGCAGTGCTAGAGAGGACACCTATGGCTACACCTTC.

This clonotype was counted between two and nine times. This rearrangement joins TRBV5-1 to TRBJ1-5; no reliable D call. This CDR3 comprises 13 residues. V was clipped by 4 bases and J by 6 bases, with 11 bases between them. CDR1 is SGHRS, CDR2 YFSETQ, per germline. The CDR3 coding sequence is TGCGCCAGCAGCCCTTTGTGGGGTCAGCCCCAGCATTTT. Its protein product is CASSPLWGQPQHF.

This clonotype has a handful of counts. V usage is TRBV20-1 and J usage is TRBJ2-7, with a possible D match to TRBD2 (5 bases). CDR1 is DFQATT and CDR2 is SNEGSKA in the germline V gene (reference sequence). V gave up 7 bases and J gave up 0 bases, with 19 bases separating them. CDR3 length: 15 amino acids. Here the CDR3 DNA reads TGCAGTGTTTTTCCGGCCGGGGATAGCTCCTACGAGCAGTACTTC. This translates into CSVFPAGDSSYEQYF.

This clonotype has only a few counts. The gene calls are TRBV20-1 and TRBJ2-1, with 10 bases lining up with TRBD2. Per germline, CDR1 DFQATT and CDR2 SNEGSKA (reference sequence). V shed 6 bases, J shed 2 bases, and the junction held 7 bases outside the gene matches. The CDR3 runs 15 residues. In DNA, the CDR3 is TGCAGTGCAGTGGGACTAGCGCAACCCTACAATGAGCAGTTCTTC. Amino acids: CSAVGLAQPYNEQFF.

The chain links TRBV30 to TRBJ2-1; 15 bases agree with TRBD2. CDR3 length equals 14 residues. Trimming removed 5 bases from V and 9 bases from J; junction bases left unmatched: 5. CDR1 is GTSNPN, CDR2 SVGIG, per germline (reference sequence). DNA of the CDR3: TGTGCCTGGCCCGGACTAGCGGGAGGGAGTGAGCAGTTCTTC. Protein product: CAWPGLAGGSEQFF. Full variable domain (outside the CDR3, taken from reference TRBV30 and TRBJ2-1): SQTIHQWPATLVQPVGSPLSLECTVEGTSNPNLYWYRQAAGRGLQLLFYSVGIGQISSEVPQNLSASRPQDRQFILSSKKLLLSDSGFYLCAWPGLAGGSEQFFGPGTRLTVL.

The genes are TRBV5-1 and TRBJ2-3; no definite D call. The CDR3 consists of 11 residues. CDR1 and CDR2 (germline): SGHRS, YFSETQ. V was pared by 6 bases and J by 3 bases, with 5 bases between. The CDR3 region has the DNA TGCGCCAGCAAAGTTACAGATACGCAGTATTTT. Translated: CASKVTDTQYF.

The chain couples TRBV5-1 to TRBJ1-1; D is uncertain. V gave up 6 bases and J gave up 4 bases, with 16 bases separating them. There are 14 residues in the CDR3. Germline CDR1 SGHRS, CDR2 YFSETQ. The chain's CDR3 is CASTWAAEATEAFF. The CDR3, as DNA: TGCGCCAGCACCTGGGCCGCCGAGGCCACTGAAGCTTTCTTT.

The chain carries TRBV20-1 and TRBJ1-1; TRBD1 agrees at 7 bases. The CDR3 consists of 16 residues. The V segment lost 3 bases and the J segment 6 bases; nucleotides outside the gene matches: 16. CDR1 is DFQATT and CDR2 is SNEGSKA in the germline V gene (reference sequence). CDR3 in DNA: TGCAGTGCTAGGGATACTACAGGGGCGCTTAGGGCTGAAGCTTTCTTT. Translation gives CSARDTTGALRAEAFF.

The chain recombines TRBV7-2 with TRBJ2-2; D is ambiguous. Trimming stripped 5 bases from V and 6 bases from J, with 16 bases between. The length of the CDR3 is 15 residues. Germline V gene data show CDR1 as SGHTA and CDR2 as FQGNSA. The CDR3, as DNA: TGTGCCAGCAGCCCCCAATTGATTAGCCCCGGGGAGCTGTTTTTT. It specifies CASSPQLISPGELFF.

This chain joins TRBV4-1 and TRBJ1-2; unclear D gene. In germline, CDR1 is MGHRA, CDR2 YSYEKL. The CDR3 runs 20 residues. V was shortened by 2 bases and J by 1 base, with 26 bases between the two germline ends. For the CDR3, the DNA is TGCGCCAGCAGCCAACAAACTGGTGGGCAGTATGGATTGGGTAACTATGGCTACACCTTC. It translates to CASSQQTGGQYGLGNYGYTF.

The CDR3 nucleotides are TGCAGCGTTAGCCCTGGGACGCTTGGATCCTACGAGCAGTACTTC. As protein: CSVSPGTLGSYEQYF. V gene TRBV29-1 combines with J gene TRBJ2-7; the D call may be TRBD1 or TRBD2 (5 bases each). Germline-derived CDR1 and CDR2 are SQVTM and ANQGSEA. The CDR3 sequence is 15 residues long. Trimming stripped 5 bases from V and 1 base from J, with 18 bases between.

This clonotype was counted many times. The chain has TRBV6-5 and TRBJ2-7, with D perhaps matching TRBD1 or TRBD2 (6 bases each). Per germline, CDR1 MNHEY and CDR2 SVGAGI. Trimming took 6 bases from V and 4 from J, leaving 19 bases between them. The CDR3 runs to 15 residues. DNA for the CDR3: TGTGCCAGCAGCCAGACGGGGGCGGTTTGGTACGAGCAGTACTTC. Protein: CASSQTGAVWYEQYF.

V and J are TRBV5-1 and TRBJ1-4; D gene ambiguous. V lost 3 bases and J lost 5, with 8 bases in between. The CDR3 runs 13 residues. Germline CDR1 is SGHRS and CDR2 is YFSETQ. The CDR3 DNA is TGCGCCAGCAGCTGGTACGGCAATGAAAAACTGTTTTTT. Translated: CASSWYGNEKLFF.

This clonotype was recorded a few times. The rearrangement joins TRBV30 to TRBJ1-4; D is unresolved. With 3 bases removed from V and 0 bases from J, the gap between germline ends came to 14 bases. The germline CDR1 and CDR2 sequences are GTSNPN and SVGIG (reference sequence). This CDR3 is 16 amino acids long. As DNA, the CDR3 is TGTGCCTGGAGCAACCCCTACGGATCAACTAATGAAAAACTGTTTTTT. Its protein product is CAWSNPYGSTNEKLFF. Complete variable domain (other parts from reference TRBV30 and TRBJ1-4): SQTIHQWPATLVQPVGSPLSLECTVEGTSNPNLYWYRQAAGRGLQLLFYSVGIGQISSEVPQNLSASRPQDRQFILSSKKLLLSDSGFYLCAWSNPYGSTNEKLFFGSGTQLSVL.

CDR3 loop: CASSPTRWTGELFF. CDR3 DNA sequence: TGTGCCAGCAGCCCCACGCGTTGGACCGGGGAGCTGTTTTTT. V gene TRBV9 combines with J gene TRBJ2-2; D is uncertain. Germline CDR1 SGDLS, CDR2 YYNGEE. CDR3 length equals 14 residues. V was cut by 4 bases and J by 5 bases, with 12 bases left in between.

On this clonotype itself: Sequence at one end of the junction differs from germline and may be a read error. V gene TRBV12-3 or TRBV12-4 combines with J gene TRBJ1-2, with 8 bases lining up with TRBD1. This CDR3 spans 13 amino acids. This CDR3 reads CASRNQGASGCTF. The CDR3 DNA reads TGTGCCAGCAGAAACCAGGGGGCCTCTGGCTGCACCTTC.

V and J are TRBV3-1 and TRBJ2-5; D might be TRBD1 or TRBD2, each matching 5 bases. CDR3 length equals 13 residues. The V and J ends lost 0 bases and 5 bases respectively, with 7 bases between them. Germline V gene data show CDR1 as LGHDT and CDR2 as YNNKEL (reference sequence). This CDR3 reads CASSQDWGETQYF. The CDR3 nucleotides are TGTGCCAGCAGCCAAGATTGGGGGGAGACCCAGTACTTC.

The chain carries TRBV29-1 and TRBJ2-5, with D hard to call. Per the germline V gene, CDR1 is SQVTM and CDR2 is ANQGSEA. CDR3 size: 11 residues. Trimming pared 4 bases from V and 2 bases from J, leaving 5 bases between. DNA for the CDR3: TGCAGCGTTGCTGGGCAAGAGACCCAGTACTTC. Amino acids: CSVAGQETQYF. The variable domain in full, with the rest retrieved from reference TRBV29-1 and TRBJ2-5, is SAVISQKPSRDICQRGTSLTIQCQVDSQVTMMFWYRQQPGQSLTLIATANQGSEATYESGFVIDKFPISRPNLTFSTLTVSNMSPEDSSIYLCSVAGQETQYFGPGTRLLVL.